The 11 T cell receptor beta chains in this list originate from one sample, sequenced in a study of beta chain features in type 1 diabetes. Expressed TCRB transcripts were sequenced after all isolated RNA was converted to cDNA. TCRdb keeps only in-frame clones here, not all; method: immunoSEQ multiplex PCR. The sample consists of about 370,000 clones, around 16% of them appearing once. Specimen: naive CD4+ T cells from blood. Every receptor here comes from a woman aged 18-29 years in good health.

The chain is built from TRBV2 and TRBJ2-1; D is undetermined. V gave up 0 bases and J gave up 4 bases, with 7 bases separating them. This CDR3 spans 14 amino acids. Germline V lookup: CDR1 SNHLY, CDR2 FYNNEI. CDR3 sequence reads: CASSEAGRYNEQFF. For the CDR3, the DNA is TGTGCCAGCAGTGAAGCTGGCCGATACAATGAGCAGTTCTTC.

The chain couples TRBV2 to TRBJ2-3; 10 positions match TRBD1. Germline V CDR1 and CDR2: SNHLY, FYNNEI. The CDR3 runs 15 residues. The trim removed 4 bases at V and 1 base at J, leaving 2 bases unmatched. CDR3 in amino acids: CASSVGTGGTDTQYF. The CDR3, as DNA: TGTGCCAGCAGTGTGGGGACAGGGGGCACAGATACGCAGTATTTT.

This clone was detected only a few times. The chain has TRBV7-8 and TRBJ2-5; TRBD1 matches 9 bases. Germline CDR1 reads SGHVS; CDR2 reads FQNEAQ. The length of the CDR3 is 16 residues. The V gene end was trimmed by 4 bases and the J gene end by 1 base; junction bases not matched to a gene: 7. The CDR3 DNA reads as TGTGCCAGCAGCTACCGGGACAGGGCTCTCCAAGAGACCCAGTACTTC. This codes for CASSYRDRALQETQYF.

This clone turned up a few times. CDR3 protein: CAISEREGRETQYF. CDR3 sequence (DNA): TGTGCCATCAGTGAGCGGGAGGGTCGTGAGACCCAGTACTTC. The rearrangement joins TRBV10-3 to TRBJ2-5; 8 nucleotides match TRBD2. This CDR3 is 14 amino acids long. V shed 2 bases, J shed 5 bases, and the junction held 4 bases outside the gene matches. Germline V gene data show CDR1 as ENHRY and CDR2 as SYGVKD.

This clone has just a few counts. This chain uses TRBV19 with TRBJ2-7, with D perhaps matching TRBD2 (6 bases). The germline gives CDR1 LNHDA, CDR2 SQIVND (reference sequence). V was clipped by 6 bases and J by 11 bases, with 17 bases between them. This CDR3 is 12 amino acids long. The DNA of the CDR3 is TGTGCCAGTAGGAAACTAAACGGGGAGGAGTACTTC. Protein sequence: CASRKLNGEEYF. The full variable domain, its missing parts supplied by reference TRBV19 and TRBJ2-7, is DGGITQSPKYLFRKEGQNVTLSCEQNLNHDAMYWYRQDPGQGLRLIYYSQIVNDFQKGDIAEGYSVSREKKESFPLTVTSAQKNPTAFYLCASRKLNGEEYFGPGTRLTVT.

This clone turned up a few times. V gene TRBV30 combines with J gene TRBJ1-1; D gene ambiguous. The CDR3 length is 14 residues. Germline CDR1 GTSNPN, CDR2 SVGIG (reference sequence). The V and J ends lost 0 bases and 2 bases respectively, with 10 bases between them. The DNA for the CDR3 is TGTGCCTGGAGTGTCAGGCGTGTTAACACTGAAGCTTTCTTT. As protein: CAWSVRRVNTEAFF.

This clone was recorded a few times. The chain recombines TRBV29-1 with TRBJ2-7, with a tentative D call TRBD2 (6 bases). V lost 8 bases, J lost 2 bases, and 16 bases lay in between. The CDR3 has 13 amino acids. The germline CDR1 and CDR2 sequences are SQVTM and ANQGSEA. The CDR3: CSIGRPGAYEQYF. The DNA of the CDR3 is TGCAGCATCGGACGGCCGGGGGCCTACGAGCAGTACTTC.

The rearrangement joins TRBV5-1 to TRBJ2-1; a possible D gene is TRBD2 (5 bases). Trimming cost V 3 bases and J 1 base, with 8 bases left between them. Germline-derived CDR1 and CDR2 are SGHRS and YFSETQ. The CDR3 length is 14 residues. The CDR3 is CASSWTDSYNEQFF. In DNA, the CDR3 is TGCGCCAGCAGCTGGACTGATTCCTACAATGAGCAGTTCTTC.

This clone was recorded a few times. The genes are TRBV10-3 and TRBJ2-1; 10 nucleotides align to TRBD2. This CDR3 region has 14 residues. Losses at the gene ends were 8 bases for V and 8 bases for J; bases not matched to a gene: 9. CDR1 ENHRY and CDR2 SYGVKD come from the germline V gene. The CDR3 loop reads CAIRPSGSFDEQFF. In nucleotides, the CDR3 is TGTGCCATCCGCCCTAGCGGGAGCTTCGATGAGCAGTTCTTC.

This chain connects TRBV18 to TRBJ2-5; tentatively, D is TRBD1 (5 bases). This CDR3 region has 14 residues. Trimming shortened V by 0 bases and J by 1 base, and 6 bases separated the two germline ends. In germline, CDR1 is KGHSH, CDR2 LQKENI. The CDR3 is CASSPPTGQETQYF. The CDR3, as DNA: TGTGCCAGCTCACCACCAACAGGCCAAGAGACCCAGTACTTC.

This rearrangement joins TRBV11-2 to TRBJ2-1; TRBD2 matches 10 bases. CDR1 and CDR2 from the germline V gene are SGHAT and FQNNGV. The CDR3 runs 15 residues. V was pared by 5 bases and J by 7 bases, with 8 bases of the junction left unmatched. The CDR3 protein is CASSPSGRYLNEQFF. The CDR3 bases are TGTGCCAGCAGCCCTAGCGGGAGATACCTTAATGAGCAGTTCTTC. Full variable domain (missing parts from reference TRBV11-2 and TRBJ2-1): EAGVAQSPRYKIIEKRQSVAFWCNPISGHATLYWYQQILGQGPKLLIQFQNNGVVDDSQLPKDRFSAERLKGVDSTLKIQPAKLEDSAVYLCASSPSGRYLNEQFFGPGTRLTVL.